A single sample is the source of the 13 T cell receptor beta chains below, sequenced in a study of CD8+ T cells in alopecia areata. Noted treatment: oral pan-JAK inhibitor, 5-10 mg twice daily. RNA extraction and reverse transcription yielded cDNA as sequencing template. Using immunoSEQ multiplex PCR, the repertoire was profiled, and TCRdb retains in-frame clones only, with some absent. Of fewer than 250,000 clones in the sample, less than 45% were seen once. This specimen was CD4+ T cells sorted from blood, taken at roughly week 38, from a patient treated with tofacitinib. The receptors originated from a human donor with alopecia areata.

The rearrangement uses TRBV10-3 and TRBJ2-5, with 8 bases that match TRBD1. CDR3 size: 15 residues. Losses at the gene ends were 4 bases for V and 5 bases for J; bases not matched to a gene: 9. The germline V gene has CDR1 ENHRY and CDR2 SYGVKD. CDR3 in amino acids: CAISGSDRVRETQYF. In nucleotides, the CDR3 is TGTGCCATCAGTGGGTCGGACAGGGTACGGGAGACCCAGTACTTC.

The chain is built from TRBV7-8 and TRBJ1-5, with a weak D call TRBD1 (5 bases). Germline assignment: CDR1 SGHVS and CDR2 FQNEAQ. Between the trimmed V and J ends, which lost 3 bases and 7 bases, there was a span of 13 bases. The length of the CDR3 is 14 residues. The chain's CDR3 is CASSLAGPPQPQHF. In DNA form, the CDR3 reads TGTGCCAGCAGCTTGGCGGGACCCCCACAGCCCCAGCATTTT.

The V gene is TRBV7-2, the J gene TRBJ2-3; TRBD1 agrees at 8 bases. The V and J ends lost 5 bases and 11 bases, in that order; junction bases with no gene match: 6. This CDR3 has 12 residues. Germline V gene sequence: CDR1 SGHTA, CDR2 FQGNSA. CDR3 nucleotide sequence: TGTGCCAGCAGCGAAATGGGGACAGGGCAGTATTTT. It specifies CASSEMGTGQYF.

This clone was seen a handful of times. J is TRBJ2-2 and V is TRBV29-1; 10 bases agree with TRBD1. CDR3 length: 14 residues. Germline loops: CDR1 SQVTM, CDR2 ANQGSEA. V was pared by 5 bases and J by 6 bases, with 6 bases of the junction left unmatched. The CDR3 region is CSVPGTGVAGELFF. The DNA for the CDR3 is TGCAGCGTTCCCGGGACAGGGGTGGCCGGGGAGCTGTTTTTT.

V gene TRBV30 combines with J gene TRBJ2-7; possible D gene TRBD1, 5 bases. Trimming removed 3 bases from V and 3 bases from J, with 12 bases in between. The CDR3 contains 13 residues. Looked up from germline, CDR1 is GTSNPN and CDR2 is SVGIG (reference sequence). DNA of the CDR3: TGTGCCTGGAGCGGACGGACAATCTACGAGCAGTACTTC. Its protein is CAWSGRTIYEQYF.

This clone was observed once. This chain uses TRBV30 with TRBJ1-1; tentative D call: TRBD1 (5 bases). CDR3 length: 11 residues. Per germline, CDR1 GTSNPN and CDR2 SVGIG (reference sequence). V was pared by 1 base and J by 6 bases, with 6 bases between. The CDR3 nucleotides are TGTGCCTGGAGTGGACAGCCTGAAGCTTTCTTT. Translating gives CAWSGQPEAFF.

The chain couples TRBV30 to TRBJ2-5, with TRBD2 identical over 8 bases. Germline V gene lookup returns CDR1 GTSNPN and CDR2 SVGIG (reference sequence). There are 13 residues in the CDR3. V shed 2 bases and J 7 bases; nucleotides not matched to a gene: 6. The CDR3 DNA follows: TGTGCCTGGAGTTCAGCGGGAGAGCGGACCCAGTACTTC. This translates into CAWSSAGERTQYF.

The table lists this clone with many counts. The rearrangement uses TRBV7-3 and TRBJ2-1, with TRBD1 identical over 8 bases. The CDR3 totals 15 residues. Germline trimming cut 2 bases from V and 6 bases from J; bases unmatched to any gene: 6. CDR1 and CDR2 (germline): SGHTA, FQGTGA. CDR3 amino acids: CASSLGTGVGNEQFF. In DNA, the CDR3 is TGTGCCAGCAGCTTAGGGACAGGCGTGGGCAATGAGCAGTTCTTC.

The chain joins TRBV30 to TRBJ1-2; D uncertain. V lost 3 bases, J lost 8 bases, and 19 bases lay in between. Germline lookup yields CDR1 GTSNPN and CDR2 SVGIG (reference sequence). The CDR3 covers 14 residues. The CDR3 nucleotides are TGTGCCTGGAGACCTGGTCCCACCTCGCAAGGCTACACCTTC. This gives the protein CAWRPGPTSQGYTF.

The chain uses TRBV5-1 and TRBJ2-7, with D possibly TRBD2 on 5 matching bases. This CDR3 comprises 13 residues. CDR1 and CDR2 (germline): SGHRS, YFSETQ. V was pared by 3 bases and J by 3 bases, with 10 bases between. In DNA form, the CDR3 reads TGCGCCAGCAGCTCCTCGGGGATCTACGAGCAGTACTTC. Its translation: CASSSSGIYEQYF.

The V gene is TRBV7-9, the J gene TRBJ2-1; 10 positions agree with TRBD2. V was pared by 1 base and J by 10 bases, with 7 bases of the junction left unmatched. Germline values: CDR1 SEHNR, CDR2 FQNEAQ (reference sequence). The CDR3 sequence is 15 residues long. The chain's CDR3 is CASSLGASGGLEQFF. The CDR3 region has the DNA TGTGCCAGCAGCTTAGGAGCTAGCGGGGGCCTCGAGCAGTTCTTC.

This rearrangement joins TRBV7-2 to TRBJ2-3; D is unresolved. The CDR3 length is 14 residues. V shed 1 base and J shed 4 bases, with 9 bases lying between them. Germline V lookup: CDR1 SGHTA, CDR2 FQGNSA. The DNA for the CDR3 is TGTGCCAGCAGCTTAGAGGGCACCTCAGATACGCAGTATTTT. This encodes CASSLEGTSDTQYF.

This clone was seen a few times. The chain employs TRBV4-3 and TRBJ2-3; 8 nucleotides match TRBD2. Unmatched junction bases numbered 8, after V lost 0 bases and J lost 6 bases. CDR1 and CDR2 from the germline V gene are LGHNA and YSLEER. CDR3 length: 16 amino acids. The CDR3 sequence is CASSQEVGRAKDTQYF. The CDR3 region has the DNA TGCGCCAGCAGCCAAGAGGTCGGGAGGGCCAAGGATACGCAGTATTTT.